This entry lists 2 T cell receptor beta chains sequenced from one sample in a study of response to subunit inactivated influenza vaccine. TCRdb analysed the RT-PCR reads with MiXCR anew, one entry per CDR3 protein. The table lists around 600,000 distinct CDR3 sequences, roughly 12% of them singletons, with approximately 10% in the top ten. The sample was also linked to a second study, of T cells expressing NK-cell markers. That source notes: The authors made TCR beta cDNA libraries by 5'RACE template switching. This switching added a universal primer site and UMIs.

The starting material was PBMCs from blood, obtained on the day of vaccination. The receptors come from a man in his fifties or sixties who received an inactivated influenza vaccine.

V is TRBV7-2 and J is TRBJ1-1; D unresolved. Trimming took 2 bases from V and 4 from J, leaving 11 bases between them. The CDR3 sequence is 14 residues long. Germline CDR1 and CDR2: SGHTA and FQGNSA. DNA for the CDR3: TGTGCCAGCAGCTTAACCGCTTGGACCACTGAAGCTTTCTTT. Its protein is CASSLTAWTTEAFF.

The CDR3 region has the DNA TGTGCCAGCAGTTACAGGGACGGTGGGTACGAGCAGTACTTC. This gives the protein CASSYRDGGYEQYF. The chain recombines TRBV6-2 or TRBV6-3 with TRBJ2-7; the D call may be TRBD1 or TRBD2 (5 bases each). The CDR3 sequence is 14 residues long. In germline, CDR1 is MNHEY, CDR2 SVGEGT. V was shortened by 2 bases and J by 4 bases, with 12 bases between the two germline ends.